This T cell receptor (beta chain) was observed in a study of cytomegalovirus exposure and HLA in healthy donors. CDR1 and CDR2 from the germline V gene are LNHNV and YYDKDF (reference sequence). The CDR3 loop spans 16 amino acids. V dropped 1 base and J dropped 3 bases, with 16 bases sitting between them. This PCR relied on a set of 60 Vbeta primers and 13 Jbeta primers. Method: immunoSEQ multiplex PCR; TCRdb's copy keeps in-frame clones and lacks some. Of some 220,000 clones listed, 80% to 90% are singletons. Study-wide findings and caveats: A later analysis linked a missense DCLRE1C variant to TCR beta V- and J-gene trimming.

About this clone: Its target is not known.

Specimen: PBMCs. The chain recombines TRBV15 with TRBJ2-7; unclear D gene. This TCR was sampled from a girl aged 2 to 10 in good health and CMV-seronegative. This chain's CDR3 is CATSRGWSQQNYEQYF. The CDR3 DNA follows: TGTGCCACCAGCAGAGGATGGTCTCAACAGAACTACGAGCAGTACTTC.